The text below deals with one T cell receptor beta chain. As yet, its antigen is unknown. TCRdb reprocessed the RT-PCR reads with MiXCR, giving one entry per CDR3 protein. Here the sample spans 500,000 to 600,000 distinct CDR3 sequences, under 15% being singletons. This specimen comes from a study of response to subunit inactivated influenza vaccine. Study results and caveats: The authors offered the suggestion that each seasonal influenza vaccination recruits few new T cells.

CDR3 length: 13 residues. Trimming pared 7 bases from V and 6 bases from J, leaving 17 bases between. CDR1 is DFQATT and CDR2 is SNEGSKA in the germline V gene (reference sequence). The sequence was obtained from a man aged 50 to 59 who received an inactivated influenza vaccine. V gene TRBV20-1 combines with J gene TRBJ2-3, with a tentative D call TRBD2 (6 bases). Sequences were derived from PBMCs from blood, sampled 35 to 45 days after vaccination. Here the CDR3 DNA reads TGCAGTGGGCCGGGTGCGGGGCCCGATACGCAGTATTTT. The encoded protein is CSGPGAGPDTQYF.